These 14 T cell receptor beta chains originate from one sample sequenced in a study of blood T cell repertoires in COVID-19. The assay was immunoSEQ multiplex PCR, and TCRdb's table has in-frame clones only and misses some. The sample lists around 100,000 clones; 80% were seen once. Material for sequencing was peripheral blood. These receptor sequences come from a man between 65 and 85 years old with active or convalescent COVID-19.

The V gene is TRBV5-1, the J gene TRBJ1-4; 8 bases map to TRBD1. The CDR3 runs 13 residues. Germline V lookup: CDR1 SGHRS, CDR2 YFSETQ. J lost 7 bases, V lost 4 bases, and 3 bases had no gene match. The CDR3 here is CASSPGQVEKLFF. The CDR3 DNA sequence: TGCGCCAGCAGCCCGGGACAGGTTGAAAAACTGTTTTTT. The full variable domain, its missing parts supplied by reference TRBV5-1 and TRBJ1-4, is KAGVTQTPRYLIKTRGQQVTLSCSPISGHRSVSWYQQTPGQGLQFLFEYFSETQRNKGNFPGRFSGRQFSNSRSEMNVSTLELGDSALYLCASSPGQVEKLFFGSGTQLSVL.

This rearrangement joins TRBV29-1 to TRBJ2-3, with 9 nucleotides matching TRBD2. CDR1 and CDR2 (germline): SQVTM, ANQGSEA. The CDR3 spans 14 residues. CDR3 in DNA: TGCAGTTGCCGCGGGACTAGCAGCACAGATACGCAGTATTTT. Its protein is CSCRGTSSTDTQYF.

In DNA, the CDR3 is TGTGCCACCAGCAGAGATGGGACAGCGGTCTACGAGCAGTACTTC. Its protein is CATSRDGTAVYEQYF. The chain is built from TRBV15 and TRBJ2-7, with 7 bases fitting TRBD1. The junction had 5 bases not matched to a gene; V was cut back by 0 bases and J by 3 bases. CDR3 length equals 15 residues. Germline V lookup: CDR1 LNHNV, CDR2 YYDKDF (reference sequence).

The V call is TRBV29-1, the J call TRBJ2-2; TRBD2 is a possible D gene (6 bases). The CDR3 runs to 11 residues. The ends were cut back, 6 bases at V and 6 bases at J, with 8 bases in the middle. Germline CDR1 reads SQVTM; CDR2 reads ANQGSEA. DNA for the CDR3: TGCAGCGTGGGACTTCCCGGGGAGCTGTTTTTT. Its protein product is CSVGLPGELFF.

The chain combines TRBV5-1 with TRBJ2-7; 7 bases match TRBD1. Trimming removed 3 bases from V and 3 bases from J; junction bases left unmatched: 6. Looked up from germline, CDR1 is SGHRS and CDR2 is YFSETQ. The CDR3 contains 14 residues. CDR3 sequence: CASSSGQNNYEQYF. The CDR3 coding sequence is TGCGCCAGCAGCTCGGGACAGAATAACTACGAGCAGTACTTC.

This clone was detected a few times. The chain recombines TRBV18 with TRBJ1-2, with TRBD1 matching 8 bases. Trimming at V came to 1 base and at J to 4 bases, leaving 5 bases not matched to a gene. Germline CDR1 is KGHSH and CDR2 is LQKENI. This CDR3 contains 15 residues. The CDR3 DNA reads as TGTGCCAGCTCACCACAGGACAGGGCATCCTATGGCTACACCTTC. This sequence encodes CASSPQDRASYGYTF.

This clone was counted a single time. This chain links TRBV19 with TRBJ1-3; TRBD1 agrees at 7 bases. This CDR3 contains 14 residues. Per germline, CDR1 LNHDA and CDR2 SQIVND (reference sequence). V lost 7 bases and J lost 8; bases outside the gene matches: 11. The CDR3 DNA reads as TGTGCCAGTACCCCCCGCGGACAGGCAGACACCATATATTTT. This codes for CASTPRGQADTIYF.

V gene TRBV30 combines with J gene TRBJ1-6; D remains ambiguous. Trimming cost V 0 bases and J 7 bases, with 13 bases left between them. Looked up from germline, CDR1 is GTSNPN and CDR2 is SVGIG (reference sequence). The CDR3 is 15 amino acids. The CDR3 bases are TGTGCCTGGAGTGTAAGAGGGTCTGGGAATTCACCCCTCCACTTT. It translates to CAWSVRGSGNSPLHF.

Ten or more counts support this clone. The chain combines TRBV5-1 with TRBJ2-2, with D perhaps TRBD2 (5 bases). This CDR3 comprises 19 residues. Germline V gene data show CDR1 as SGHRS and CDR2 as YFSETQ. V was shortened by 4 bases and J by 3 bases, with 25 bases between the two germline ends. Here the CDR3 reads CASSTSPVTWRVDTGELFF. The CDR3 DNA follows: TGCGCCAGCAGCACCTCTCCTGTTACCTGGCGGGTAGACACCGGGGAGCTGTTTTTT.

The V gene is TRBV2, the J gene TRBJ1-2; 7 bases match TRBD1. J gave up 3 bases and V 1 base, and 5 bases lay outside the gene matches. The CDR3 consists of 15 residues. Germline-derived CDR1 and CDR2 are SNHLY and FYNNEI. This chain's CDR3 is CASSEEGARDYGYTF. The CDR3 nucleotides read TGTGCCAGCAGTGAAGAGGGGGCGCGGGACTATGGCTACACCTTC.

The chain links TRBV6-5 to TRBJ2-7; perhaps TRBD1 as D (6 bases). This CDR3 region has 15 residues. Germline V gives CDR1 MNHEY, CDR2 SVGAGI. Trimming pared 6 bases from V and 3 bases from J, leaving 18 bases between. Here the CDR3 reads CASSYRRQAHYEQYF. For the CDR3, the DNA is TGTGCCAGCAGCTACCGCCGACAGGCCCACTACGAGCAGTACTTC.

This chain connects TRBV30 to TRBJ1-2; D remains unclear. This CDR3 has 12 amino acids. With 0 bases removed from V and 6 bases from J, the gap between germline ends came to 8 bases. Germline CDR1 reads GTSNPN; CDR2 reads SVGIG (reference sequence). This CDR3 reads CAWSVFGNGYTF. CDR3 nucleotide sequence: TGTGCCTGGAGTGTATTCGGGAATGGCTACACCTTC.

This clone was counted once. The chain recombines TRBV5-5 with TRBJ1-2; D unclear. Germline V gives CDR1 SGHKS, CDR2 YYEKEE (reference sequence). The CDR3 consists of 11 residues. With 1 base removed from V and 5 bases from J, the gap between germline ends came to 3 bases. The CDR3 here is CASSLLYGYTF. As DNA, the CDR3 is TGTGCCAGCAGCTTGTTATATGGCTACACCTTC.

This chain uses TRBV12-3 or TRBV12-4 with TRBJ2-7; no clear D. The CDR3 runs to 13 residues. V lost 1 base to trimming and J lost 3 bases, with 7 bases between them. The CDR3 is CASSLGSSYEQYF. Here the CDR3 DNA reads TGTGCCAGCAGTTTAGGGTCCAGCTACGAGCAGTACTTC.